Each of the 17 T cell receptor beta chains below was sequenced from the same sample in a study of identical twins. TCRdb reprocessed the 5' RACE reads via MiXCR and lists one record per CDR3 protein. The sample holds over 200,000 distinct CDR3 sequences, roughly a tenth seen once. Sequencing was performed on memory (CD45RO+) T cells sorted from blood. The source of these receptors is a woman between 18 and 29 years old in good health.

This clonotype was observed a handful of times. This chain links TRBV7-2 with TRBJ2-1, with TRBD2 matching over 9 bases. Germline CDR1 SGHTA, CDR2 FQGNSA. The CDR3 has 16 residues. The V segment lost 5 bases and the J segment 4 bases; nucleotides outside the gene matches: 9. The CDR3 region is CASSLQSGRWYNEQFF. The CDR3 DNA follows: TGTGCCAGCAGCCTTCAGAGCGGGAGGTGGTACAATGAGCAGTTCTTC.

This rearrangement joins TRBV3-1 to TRBJ2-2, with 9 bases lining up with TRBD2. V was pared by 3 bases and J by 4 bases, with 3 bases of the junction left unmatched. The CDR3 length is 15 residues. The germline V gene has CDR1 LGHDT and CDR2 YNNKEL (reference sequence). The CDR3 here is CASSHLAGATGELFF. The CDR3 bases are TGTGCCAGCAGCCATTTAGCGGGGGCCACCGGGGAGCTGTTTTTT.

The chain couples TRBV28 to TRBJ1-1; D uncertain. The germline gives CDR1 MDHEN, CDR2 SYDVKM. The CDR3 has 12 amino acids. V was trimmed by 6 bases and J by 3 bases, leaving 8 bases between them. The CDR3 sequence is CASSPLYTEAFF. CDR3 DNA: TGTGCCAGCAGCCCATTATACACTGAAGCTTTCTTT. Full variable domain (missing parts from reference TRBV28 and TRBJ1-1): DVKVTQSSRYLVKRTGEKVFLECVQDMDHENMFWYRQDPGLGLRLIYFSYDVKMKEKGDIPEGYSVSREKKERFSLILESASTNQTSMYLCASSPLYTEAFFGQGTRLTVV.

There are a few counts of this clonotype. V usage is TRBV2 and J usage is TRBJ1-1; a weak D match, TRBD1 (6 bases). This CDR3 has 13 amino acids. Trimming left V 6 bases short and J 4 bases short, with 12 bases between. CDR1 is SNHLY, CDR2 FYNNEI, per germline. The CDR3 bases are TGTGCCAGCAGCGAACAGGGTCCCACTGAAGCTTTCTTT. It encodes CASSEQGPTEAFF.

The chain carries TRBV7-2 and TRBJ2-1; 8 bases map to TRBD1. The CDR3 consists of 15 residues. Germline CDR1 SGHTA, CDR2 FQGNSA. The ends lost 3 bases at V and 5 bases at J; junction bases unmatched: 6. The CDR3 region has the DNA TGTGCCAGCAGCTTGAGCAGGGGGCCCAACAATGAGCAGTTCTTC. It translates to CASSLSRGPNNEQFF.

The V call is TRBV27, the J call TRBJ2-5, with 8 bases that match TRBD2. CDR3 length: 14 amino acids. V was clipped by 5 bases and J by 5 bases; unmatched bases: 7. Germline V CDR1 and CDR2: MNHEY, SMNVEV (reference sequence). The CDR3 DNA is TGTGCCAGCAGTAGACTAGCGAGGGAGGAGACCCAGTACTTC. Its protein product is CASSRLAREETQYF.

The sample holds many counts of this clonotype. The rearrangement uses TRBV20-1 and TRBJ1-2; D uncertain. Germline-derived CDR1 and CDR2 are DFQATT and SNEGSKA (reference sequence). V was shortened by 6 bases and J by 5 bases, with 16 bases between the two germline ends. The CDR3 runs 13 residues. DNA for the CDR3: TGCAGTGCCAACTCCGAGGGAAGGTATGGCTACACCTTC. It specifies CSANSEGRYGYTF.

This sequence joins TRBV12-3 or TRBV12-4 and TRBJ2-1; a weak D match, TRBD2 (6 bases). This CDR3 region has 18 residues. V shed 5 bases and J shed 2 bases, with 22 bases lying between them. In DNA form, the CDR3 reads TGTGCCAGCAGTGCGACTAGACTCGTACTCGGCACCTACAATGAGCAGTTCTTC. It translates to CASSATRLVLGTYNEQFF.

The sample holds a few counts of this clonotype. The rearrangement joins TRBV5-1 to TRBJ2-5; 8 positions agree with TRBD2. The CDR3 contains 19 residues. V gave up 0 bases and J gave up 1 base; unmatched junction bases: 14. Germline values: CDR1 SGHRS, CDR2 YFSETQ. The CDR3 DNA reads as TGCGCCAGCAGCTTGGAGGCGGGGGGTCTTTTGCTATCCCAAGAGACCCAGTACTTC. Translating gives CASSLEAGGLLLSQETQYF.

In this sample, this clonotype turned up many times. This sequence joins TRBV6-4 and TRBJ1-6; TRBD1 matches 8 bases. This CDR3 contains 15 residues. V lost 5 bases, J lost 7 bases, and 7 bases stayed unmatched. CDR1 and CDR2 from the germline V gene are MRHNA and SNTAGT. CDR3 nucleotides: TGTGCCAGCAGTCCCGGACAGGGCGGGAATTCACCCCTCCACTTT. Protein product: CASSPGQGGNSPLHF.

This clonotype turned up a few times. The chain combines TRBV7-3 with TRBJ2-3; weak D call: TRBD2 (5 bases). The CDR3 length is 14 residues. Trimming took 5 bases from V and 2 from J, leaving 11 bases between them. CDR1 and CDR2 from the germline V gene are SGHTA and FQGTGA. Here the CDR3 reads CASSPPGNTDTQYF. Here the CDR3 DNA reads TGTGCCAGCAGCCCCCCCGGGAACACAGATACGCAGTATTTT. Full variable domain (remainder filled in from reference TRBV7-3 and TRBJ2-3): GAGVSQTPSNKVTEKGKYVELRCDPISGHTALYWYRQSLGQGPEFLIYFQGTGAADDSGLPNDRFFAVRPEGSVSTLKIQRTERGDSAVYLCASSPPGNTDTQYFGPGTRLTVL.

The V call is TRBV10-1, the J call TRBJ2-3, with TRBD2 identical over 14 bases. V dropped 6 bases and J dropped 4; count of bases not matched to a gene: 0. CDR1 is WNHNN and CDR2 is SYGVQD in the germline V gene (reference sequence). CDR3 length: 14 amino acids. CDR3 nucleotides: TGCGCCAGCAGGGGACTAGCGGGGGCAGATACGCAGTATTTT. As protein: CASRGLAGADTQYF.

This clonotype was observed at least ten times. The V gene is TRBV12-3 or TRBV12-4, the J gene TRBJ1-1, with 9 bases that match TRBD1. The CDR3 runs to 14 residues. With V trimmed by 3 bases and J by 4 bases, 3 bases remained unmatched. In DNA, the CDR3 is TGTGCCAGCAGTTTCCTGACAGGGGGCACTGAAGCTTTCTTT. Protein product: CASSFLTGGTEAFF.

This clonotype has only a few counts. The chain couples TRBV3-1 to TRBJ2-7; TRBD2 might be the D (5 bases). V was pared by 3 bases and J by 5 bases, with 11 bases between. Germline CDR1 and CDR2: LGHDT and YNNKEL (reference sequence). CDR3 size: 13 residues. This CDR3 reads CASSHPGLHEQYF. The DNA of the CDR3 is TGTGCCAGCAGCCATCCTGGACTTCACGAGCAGTACTTC.

The CDR3 bases are TGTGCCAGCAGCTTACATCCAACCTACAATGAGCAGTTCTTC. Protein sequence: CASSLHPTYNEQFF. The V gene is TRBV7-2, the J gene TRBJ2-1, with D uncertain. The CDR3 is made up of 14 amino acids. V gave up 2 bases and J gave up 2 bases, with 7 bases separating them. Germline V gene data show CDR1 as SGHTA and CDR2 as FQGNSA.

This clonotype occurred many times. This chain uses TRBV27 with TRBJ2-7; perhaps D is TRBD1 or TRBD2 (6 bases each). Germline V CDR1 and CDR2: MNHEY, SMNVEV (reference sequence). The CDR3 spans 13 residues. V dropped 5 bases and J dropped 7 bases, with 15 bases sitting between them. The CDR3 coding sequence is TGTGCCAGCAGTAAGAGGGGGGTAGGAGAGCAGTACTTC. Translating gives CASSKRGVGEQYF.

Comment on this clonotype: A much larger clone differs from this one at a single base, so this may be a read error. Lacking the conserved final phenylalanine or tryptophan, this CDR3 likely reflects a read error. The V call is TRBV5-1, the J call TRBJ2-1; D is perhaps TRBD2 (5 bases). The CDR3 spans 13 residues. V lost 4 bases to trimming and J lost 4 bases, with 9 bases between them. CDR1 and CDR2 from the germline V gene are SGHRS and YFSETQ. CDR3 sequence: CASSPGFYNEQFY. The CDR3 bases are TGCGCCAGCAGCCCGGGGTTTTACAATGAGCAGTTCTAC.